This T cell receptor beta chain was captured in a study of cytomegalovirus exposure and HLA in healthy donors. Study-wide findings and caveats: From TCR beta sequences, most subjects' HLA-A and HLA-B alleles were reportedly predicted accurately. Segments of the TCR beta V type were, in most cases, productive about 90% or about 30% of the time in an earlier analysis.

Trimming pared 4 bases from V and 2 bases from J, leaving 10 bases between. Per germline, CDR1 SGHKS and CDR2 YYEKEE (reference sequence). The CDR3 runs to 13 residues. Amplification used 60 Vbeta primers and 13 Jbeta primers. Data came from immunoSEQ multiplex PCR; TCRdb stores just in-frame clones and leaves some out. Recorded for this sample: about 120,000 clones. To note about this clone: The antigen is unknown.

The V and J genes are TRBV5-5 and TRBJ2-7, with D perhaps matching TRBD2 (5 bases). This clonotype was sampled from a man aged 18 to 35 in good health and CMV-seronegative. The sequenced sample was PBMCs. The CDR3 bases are TGTGCCAGCAGCCCGGGGTCTACCTACGAGCAGTACTTC. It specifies CASSPGSTYEQYF.